This T cell receptor (beta chain) was observed in a study of blood T cell repertoires in COVID-19. The CDR3 contains 13 residues. Germline V CDR1 and CDR2: SGHRS, YFSETQ. V dropped 4 bases and J dropped 7 bases, with 12 bases sitting between them. The protocol was immunoSEQ multiplex PCR, while the TCRdb copy is restricted to in-frame clones and leaves out a portion. Here the sample spans some 250,000 clones, 60% to 75% being singletons. The TCR originated in a woman aged 80 or older with acute or convalescent COVID-19. Sequencing used peripheral blood. The chain employs TRBV5-1 and TRBJ2-1, with TRBD2 as a possible D gene (6 bases). The CDR3 loop reads CASSARERNEQFF. The CDR3 DNA follows: TGCGCCAGCAGCGCGCGGGAACGGAATGAGCAGTTCTTC.